This T cell receptor beta chain was sequenced in a study of patients and donors after allogeneic stem cell transplantation (dated by TCRdb to 2018 to 2021). The method behind the library was RT-PCR. Instrument used: NextSeq 550. Using fastp trimming at Q25 and MiXCR clonotype assembly, TCRdb reanalyzed the public sequencing data and kept in-frame beta chains. Here each entry gathers all rows of one CDR3 protein and keeps the most common genes and DNA. The sample data list 390,000 or so distinct CDR3 sequences, and roughly 16% of these were observed just once. The ten largest clones represent around 7.2% of the sample. The germline V gene provides CDR1 SGDLS and CDR2 YYNGEE. Spanning cysteine to phenylalanine, the CDR3 consists of 14 amino acids. Solely the CDR3 DNA is kept, with 42 bases framed from the first base. In this sample, this clonotype turned up once. Its cognate antigen has yet to be identified. A read error may account for a junction end that differs from germline.

The chain couples TRBV9 to TRBJ1-2; the D segment cannot be called with confidence. The receptor's source is a human donor who was either an allogeneic HSCT recipient or a stem cell or donor lymphocyte infusion donor (not recorded which). It is not recorded whose cells these are; they may come from a transplant donor. Sequenced: blood, either unsorted or a sorted T cell fraction (not recorded which). The base sequence is TGTGCCAGCAGCCCCAGAGGACTGAACTATGGCTACAACTTC. It translates to CASSPRGLNYGYNF.